Reported below is one TCR beta chain. These data originate in a study of blood T cell repertoires in COVID-19. On the study more broadly: The United States, Italy and Spain were the sources of the acute and convalescent COVID-19 samples. PBMCs, B-cell-depleted T cells, or T cells provided the cDNA or gDNA that made up the material.

Authors' methods: Reference gene primer amplification yielded estimated nucleated cell counts. Clones were read by immunoSEQ multiplex PCR, and TCRdb kept only the in-frame ones, dropping some. V and J calls and clone size are as listed in that table; D and trimming were resolved from the DNA. The sample shows 27,000 or so clones, approximately 90% of them seen only once. The material sequenced was peripheral blood. The origin of this receptor is a human donor in a cohort sampled during active COVID-19.

The CDR3, as DNA: TGTGCCAGCAGCTTATTCGTTACTAGCGGGCTCTCCTACGAGCAGTACTTC. This codes for CASSLFVTSGLSYEQYF. The chain carries TRBV7-8 and TRBJ2-7; 9 positions match TRBD2. The CDR3 consists of 17 residues. Germline V gene data show CDR1 as SGHVS and CDR2 as FQNEAQ. The trim removed 2 bases at V and 0 bases at J, leaving 8 bases unmatched.